This record covers a single T cell receptor (beta chain). Because the CDR3's place on the DNA is in doubt, the DNA is left out and the CDR3 is given as listed by TCRdb. Ends included, the CDR3 has 18 residues. Sequencing was performed with immunoSEQ multiplex PCR; in TCRdb, only in-frame clones are kept and a portion is missing. The data show about 260,000 clones, about 87% seen once. Donors were grouped by their self-reported clinical history. The data stem from a study of blood T cell repertoires in COVID-19. Looking at the study overall: COVID-19 samples collected from the United States, Italy and Spain covered acute and convalescent phases. The cDNA or gDNA used as material had been derived from T cells, B-cell-depleted T cells, or PBMCs.

This clonotype originated in a man between 45 and 60 years old who had been exposed to COVID-19. Sequences were obtained from PBMCs or T cells enriched from blood (not recorded which). The rearrangement joins TRBV21-1 to TRBJ1-6; the table names TRBD1, a call not compared with the DNA. TRBV21-1 is a recognized pseudogene. The CDR3 spells CASRRKGVGKGANSPLHF.